Each of the 20 T cell receptor beta chains below was sequenced from the same sample in a study of tumor and adjacent non-tumor tissue in lung cancer. No cell sorting was done before RNA was extracted from the tissue. Three rounds of nested PCR, following a modified ARM-PCR protocol, produced the TCRbeta library. Using its own MiXCR run on the multiplex PCR reads, TCRdb lists one record per CDR3 protein. Among 60,000 to 90,000 distinct CDR3 sequences listed, around 77% were seen once. The sample was lung tumor tissue. These receptor sequences come from a woman in her forties or fifties with non-small cell lung cancer.

The V gene is TRBV12-3 or TRBV12-4, the J gene TRBJ1-4, with D perhaps matching TRBD1 (6 bases). The CDR3 contains 15 residues. Deletions cut 6 bases from V and 0 bases from J, with 11 bases between. The CDR3 loop is CASSLRGSTNEKLFF. CDR3 in DNA: TGTGCCAGCAGCCTCAGGGGTTCAACTAATGAAAAACTGTTTTTT.

As for this clonotype: This may stem from a read error, because a much larger clone lies one nucleotide away. The gene calls are TRBV5-1 and TRBJ2-5; 9 bases agree with TRBD2. The germline CDR1 and CDR2 sequences are SGHRS and YFSETQ. This CDR3 comprises 17 residues. The J segment lost 5 bases and the V segment lost 4 bases, leaving 15 bases of the junction unmatched. The DNA for the CDR3 is TGCGCCAGCAGCCCTGGACCAGCGGGAGGATCAGGGGAGACCCAGTACTTC. Amino acids: CASSPGPAGGSGETQYF.

Regarding this clonotype: The junction does not match germline at one end; this may be a read error. This sequence joins TRBV11-1 and TRBJ2-7; 9 bases are shared with TRBD1. Germline CDR1 reads SGHAT; CDR2 reads FQDESV (reference sequence). The CDR3 sequence is 15 residues long. DNA for the CDR3: TGTGTTAGCAGCCGGACAGGGGCGGCCTCCTACGAGGAGTACTTC. Translating gives CVSSRTGAASYEEYF.

V and J are TRBV20-1 and TRBJ2-1; possible D gene TRBD2, 5 bases. V dropped 7 bases and J dropped 6 bases, with 13 bases sitting between them. The CDR3 covers 12 residues. The V gene's germline CDR1 is DFQATT and CDR2 SNEGSKA (reference sequence). The CDR3 spells CSVMEDPNEQFF. Here the CDR3 DNA reads TGCAGTGTTATGGAGGACCCCAATGAGCAGTTCTTC.

A remark on this clonotype: The missing conserved phenylalanine or tryptophan at the end of this CDR3 makes a read error likely. No DNA is shown, since the ends of the CDR3 on it are uncertain; the CDR3 is the one TCRdb lists. This chain joins TRBV29-1 and TRBJ2-2; TRBD1 was called by the table and not checked on the DNA. Germline V gene lookup returns CDR1 SQVTM and CDR2 ANQGSEA. Counting both end residues, the CDR3 totals 15 amino acids. This CDR3 is CSVGGQGVGTGELFV.

The chain links TRBV7-8 to TRBJ2-5; D unresolved. V lost 1 base and J lost 3, with 18 bases in between. Germline CDR1 and CDR2: SGHVS and FQNEAQ. CDR3 length: 17 residues. CDR3 sequence: CASSLDRTGVSEETQYF. The DNA of the CDR3 is TGTGCCAGCAGCTTAGACCGGACGGGTGTGTCGGAAGAGACCCAGTACTTC. Full variable domain (remainder filled in from reference TRBV7-8 and TRBJ2-5): GAGVSQSPRYKVAKRGQDVALRCDPISGHVSLFWYQQALGQGPEFLTYFQNEAQLDKSGLPSDRFFAERPEGSVSTLKIQRTQQEDSAVYLCASSLDRTGVSEETQYFGPGTRLLVL.

As to this clonotype: A read error is likely, as this CDR3 ends without the conserved phenylalanine or tryptophan. This chain joins TRBV6-5 and TRBJ2-3, with TRBD1 matching over 8 bases. This CDR3 contains 17 residues. The V gene's germline CDR1 is MNHEY and CDR2 SVGAGI. The CDR3 reads CVSSKRDRGRKTDTQYL. CDR3 DNA: TGTGTCAGCAGTAAGAGAGACAGGGGAAGGAAGACAGATACGCAGTATTTA.

In the case of this clonotype: The junction shows a germline mismatch at one end, possibly a read error. The V call is TRBV11-2, the J call TRBJ2-3; D perhaps matches TRBD2 (5 bases). This CDR3 has 13 amino acids. From germline, CDR1 is SGHAT and CDR2 FQNNGV. The DNA of the CDR3 is TGTGCCGGCAGCTTGATAACCCGGGATACGTGGTATTTT. Amino acids: CAGSLITRDTWYF. The whole variable domain, remainder taken from reference TRBV11-2 and TRBJ2-3, is EAGVAQSPRYKIIEKRQSVAFWCNPISGHATLYWYQQILGQGPKLLIQFQNNGVVDDSQLPKDRFSAERLKGVDSTLKIQPAKLEDSAVYLCAGSLITRDTWYFGPGTRLTVL.

This clonotype was seen ten or more times. The rearrangement uses TRBV28 and TRBJ1-5, with D possibly matching TRBD1 (6 bases). Per germline, CDR1 MDHEN and CDR2 SYDVKM. V shed 4 bases and J shed 7 bases, with 8 bases lying between them. The CDR3 is made up of 12 amino acids. In nucleotides, the CDR3 is TGTGCCAGCAGTTCTACAGGGCAGCCCCAGCATTTT. Its protein product is CASSSTGQPQHF.

A note on this clonotype: This is likely a read error, given that the CDR3 carries no conserved phenylalanine or tryptophan at its end. The limits of the CDR3 on the DNA are not certain, so only TCRdb's listed CDR3 is given. J is TRBJ2-5 and V is TRBV6-5; TRBD2, the table's D call, lacks a check against the DNA. Germline V gene data show CDR1 as MNHEY and CDR2 as SVGAGI. The CDR3 totals 13 residues, both ends included. The CDR3 region is CASSYDAGETQYS.

This clonotype was counted a few times. Being one base from a much bigger clone, this may be a read error. The chain is built from TRBV24-1 and TRBJ1-5; D unclear. V was clipped by 11 bases and J by 9 bases, with 16 bases between them. The CDR3 sequence is 12 residues long. From germline, CDR1 is KGHDR and CDR2 SFDVKD. The CDR3 coding sequence is TGTGCCAGCGGAGGCGCCTTAGGGCCCCAGCATTTT. Encoded protein: CASGGALGPQHF.

The CDR3 loop reads CASKSSGTSVETQYF. The CDR3 coding sequence is TGTGCCAGCAAGTCATCCGGGACTAGCGTAGAGACCCAGTACTTC. The chain uses TRBV6-5 and TRBJ2-5; 10 nucleotides match TRBD2. The CDR3 length is 15 residues. The trim removed 7 bases at V and 4 bases at J, leaving 9 bases unmatched. CDR1 and CDR2 from the germline V gene are MNHEY and SVGAGI.

V is TRBV6-6 and J is TRBJ2-1, with TRBD2 as a possible D gene (5 bases). The CDR3 runs 14 residues. CDR1 is MNHNY and CDR2 is SVGAGI in the germline V gene (reference sequence). The ends were cut back, 4 bases at V and 9 bases at J, with 16 bases in the middle. CDR3 nucleotides: TGTGCCAGCAGTTTTTCGACCGATGGGAGTGAGCAGTTCTTC. Translation: CASSFSTDGSEQFF.

This clonotype was seen more than once but under ten times. Possible read error: a much larger clone is one base away. The chain recombines TRBV20-1 with TRBJ1-1; maybe TRBD1 (6 bases). Germline values: CDR1 DFQATT, CDR2 SNEGSKA (reference sequence). The CDR3 extends over 13 amino acids. The CDR3 DNA is TGCAGTGCTAGGGGGCTCCGGGGGGCTGAAACTTTCTTT. Encoded protein: CSARGLRGAETFF.

A note on this clonotype: This is likely a read error, given that the CDR3 carries no conserved phenylalanine or tryptophan at its end. The J gene is TRBJ1-5, the V gene TRBV2, with a possible D match to TRBD1 (6 bases). V was shortened by 5 bases and J by 6 bases, with 14 bases between the two germline ends. Germline CDR1 SNHLY, CDR2 FYNNEI. CDR3 size: 14 residues. The chain's CDR3 is CASSPDSRGQPQHS. The CDR3 bases are TGTGCCAGCAGTCCGGACAGTAGGGGTCAGCCCCAGCATTCT.

The chain carries TRBV20-1 and TRBJ2-1; D assignment may be TRBD1 or TRBD2 (5 bases each). The V gene's germline CDR1 is DFQATT and CDR2 SNEGSKA (reference sequence). V gave up 8 bases and J gave up 5 bases, with 22 bases separating them. The CDR3 has 15 amino acids. The CDR3 coding sequence is TGCAGTCTCGCCCCCACGCGTAGGGACCACAATGAGCAGTTCTTC. Protein product: CSLAPTRRDHNEQFF.

This clonotype showed up just a few times. With a much larger clone just one base away, this may be a read error. As the CDR3 is not closed by the conserved phenylalanine or tryptophan, this likely results from a read error. This rearrangement joins TRBV20-1 to TRBJ1-6; 7 bases match TRBD1. J gave up 9 bases and V 6 bases, and 14 bases lay outside the gene matches. Germline CDR1 DFQATT, CDR2 SNEGSKA (reference sequence). CDR3 length: 15 amino acids. The CDR3 sequence is CSASGNRGDSSPLHL. The CDR3 coding sequence is TGCAGTGCCTCGGGGAACAGGGGTGATAGTTCACCCCTCCACCTT.

This clonotype was seen a single time. A read error may account for a junction end that differs from germline. The chain couples TRBV29-1 to TRBJ2-5; possible D gene TRBD2, 5 bases. The CDR3 runs to 15 residues. Germline CDR1 is SQVTM and CDR2 is ANQGSEA. CDR3 loop: CNVEDLKRAQETQYF. For the CDR3, the DNA is TGCAACGTTGAAGATCTAAAGAGGGCTCAGGAGACCCAGTACTTC.

As to this clonotype: The junction differs from germline at one of its ends, possibly a read error. The chain is built from TRBV11-3 and TRBJ1-1; D is unresolved. The CDR3 runs to 13 residues. Germline assignment: CDR1 SGHNT and CDR2 YENEEA. CDR3 coding DNA: TGTGTCAGCAACTCCCACTTGAACACTGAAGCTGTCTTT. Residues: CVSNSHLNTEAVF.

This clonotype appeared many times. Compared with germline, one end of the junction differs, possibly owing to a read error. This chain links TRBV29-1 with TRBJ2-7; no clear D gene. The CDR3 consists of 14 residues. The germline V gene encodes CDR1 SQVTM and CDR2 ANQGSEA. The CDR3 nucleotides are TGCAGCGTTCTCTCAGCGATTAGCACCTACGGGCAGTACTTC. Its translation is CSVLSAISTYGQYF.